The 5 T cell receptor beta chains presented below share a single source sample, sequenced in a study of blood T cells in healthy people across ages. Sample-barcoded 5' priming and a J-beta primer mix drove a second PCR of roughly 6 to 12 cycles. In TCRdb, the 5' RACE reads were re-called with MiXCR into one record per CDR3 protein. In the table there are about 800,000 distinct CDR3 sequences, just under 25% of which are singletons. The data were also submitted as part of a second study, on T cells of mothers and their children.

The sequenced material came from blood. These receptors all stem from a boy under 18 in good health.

This clonotype was detected ten times or more. The chain is built from TRBV5-1 and TRBJ2-5, with D perhaps TRBD1 (6 bases). The J call may not be correct, given that the DNA end is closer to TRBJ2-7. Germline V CDR1 and CDR2: SGHRS, YFSETQ. The CDR3 covers 14 residues. CDR3 loop: CASSLVDRAYEQYF. CDR3 in DNA: TGCGCCAGCAGCTTGGTGGACAGAGCCTACGAGCAGTACTTC.

This clonotype has a handful of counts. The chain recombines TRBV5-1 with TRBJ2-3, with D possibly TRBD1 on 5 matching bases. The CDR3 covers 14 residues. Between the trimmed V and J ends, which lost 3 bases and 2 bases, there was a span of 10 bases. Per germline, CDR1 SGHRS and CDR2 YFSETQ. CDR3 nucleotides: TGCGCCAGCAGCTCAGGACACCCCACAGATACGCAGTATTTT. Translating gives CASSSGHPTDTQYF.

The chain combines TRBV4-1 with TRBJ1-1; 8 nucleotides align to TRBD1. This CDR3 region has 16 residues. The V gene end was trimmed by 5 bases and the J gene end by 6 bases; junction bases not matched to a gene: 14. Per germline, CDR1 MGHRA and CDR2 YSYEKL. The CDR3 DNA sequence: TGCGCCAGCAGCTACGAGGAAAACAGGGGGGGCGCTGAAGCTTTCTTT. Residues: CASSYEENRGGAEAFF.

This clonotype was seen a single time. The rearrangement links TRBV29-1 to TRBJ1-2; D is unclear. V was cut by 3 bases and J by 4 bases, with 9 bases left in between. The CDR3 runs to 12 residues. The germline gives CDR1 SQVTM, CDR2 ANQGSEA. CDR3 residues: CSVEGSLYGYTF. The CDR3 nucleotides are TGCAGCGTTGAGGGCAGCCTCTATGGCTACACCTTC.

There are a few counts of this clonotype. Here the CDR3 DNA reads TGTGCCAGCAGTTACCGTCGTCCCGGGACAGGGTCGGAAGAAAAACTGTTTTTT. As protein: CASSYRRPGTGSEEKLFF. This chain links TRBV6-5 with TRBJ1-4; TRBD1 matches at 9 bases. The CDR3 covers 18 residues. The germline V gene has CDR1 MNHEY and CDR2 SVGAGI. V lost 2 bases and J lost 8; bases outside the gene matches: 15.